These 2 T cell receptor beta chains share one sample of origin, sequenced in a study of blood T cell repertoires in COVID-19. Sequencing was performed with immunoSEQ multiplex PCR; in TCRdb, only in-frame clones are kept and a portion is missing. This sample carries approximately 150,000 clones, approximately 85% of them seen once, and the ten largest clones take more than 1%. Sequences were obtained from peripheral blood. Source of these receptors: a man aged 40-49 years with acute or convalescent COVID-19.

The chain links TRBV18 to TRBJ2-1; 10 bases match TRBD2. The germline CDR1 and CDR2 sequences are KGHSH and LQKENI. The CDR3 length is 17 residues. The V segment lost 3 bases and the J segment 4 bases; nucleotides outside the gene matches: 9. The CDR3 sequence: CASSPRVAGGPYNEQFF. In DNA form, the CDR3 reads TGTGCCAGCTCACCCCGGGTAGCGGGGGGTCCATACAATGAGCAGTTCTTC.

The V call is TRBV5-6, the J call TRBJ1-6, with 8 positions matching TRBD1. Germline values: CDR1 SGHDT, CDR2 YYEEEE. The CDR3 is 15 amino acids. V lost 4 bases and J lost 7; bases outside the gene matches: 7. The CDR3 spells CASSPEQGVNSPLHF. Written as DNA, the CDR3 is TGTGCCAGCAGCCCGGAACAGGGGGTCAATTCACCCCTCCACTTT.